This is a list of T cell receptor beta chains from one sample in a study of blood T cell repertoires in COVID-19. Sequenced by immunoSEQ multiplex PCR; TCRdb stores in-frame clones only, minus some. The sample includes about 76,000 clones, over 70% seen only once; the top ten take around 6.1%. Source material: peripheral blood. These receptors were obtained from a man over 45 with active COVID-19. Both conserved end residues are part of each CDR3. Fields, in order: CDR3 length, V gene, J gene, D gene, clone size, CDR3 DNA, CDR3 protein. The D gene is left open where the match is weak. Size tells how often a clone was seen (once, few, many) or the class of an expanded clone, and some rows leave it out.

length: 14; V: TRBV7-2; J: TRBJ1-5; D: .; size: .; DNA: TGTGCCAGCAGCTCCTCGACAGGCGCTCAGCCCCAGCATTTT; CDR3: CASSSSTGAQPQHF
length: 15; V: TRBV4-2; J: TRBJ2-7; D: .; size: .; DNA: TGTGCCAGCAGCCTCCGCCGGGACAAGGTCTACGAGCAGTACTTC; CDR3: CASSLRRDKVYEQYF
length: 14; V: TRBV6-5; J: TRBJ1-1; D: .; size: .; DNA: TGTGCCAGCAGCGCCCAGCGAGAGAACACTGAAGCTTTCTTT; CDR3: CASSAQRENTEAFF
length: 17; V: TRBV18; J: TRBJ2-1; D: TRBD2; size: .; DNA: TGTGCCAGCTCACCTCGGACTAGCGGGAGTACAGTTAATGAGCAGTTCTTC; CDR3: CASSPRTSGSTVNEQFF
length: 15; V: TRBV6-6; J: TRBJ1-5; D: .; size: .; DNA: TGTGCCAGCAGTTACGGCAGGGATAGCAATCAGCCCCAGCATTTT; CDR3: CASSYGRDSNQPQHF
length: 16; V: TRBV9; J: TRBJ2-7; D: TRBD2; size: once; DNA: TGTGCCAGCAGCGTGGCGAGCGGGAGGGACTCCTACGAGCAGTACTTC; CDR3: CASSVASGRDSYEQYF
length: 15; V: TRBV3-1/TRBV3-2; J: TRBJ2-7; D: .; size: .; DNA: TGTGCCAGCAGCCAAGGGACGGGGGGCCCCTACGAGCAGTACTTC; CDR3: CASSQGTGGPYEQYF
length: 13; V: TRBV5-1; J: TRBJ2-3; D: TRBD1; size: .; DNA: TGCGCCAGCAGCTTGGAAGGGACAGGGACGCAGTATTTT; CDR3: CASSLEGTGTQYF
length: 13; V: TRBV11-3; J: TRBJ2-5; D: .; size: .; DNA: TGTGCCAGCAGCTTAGAAGGGGCTGAGACCCAGTACTTC; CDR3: CASSLEGAETQYF
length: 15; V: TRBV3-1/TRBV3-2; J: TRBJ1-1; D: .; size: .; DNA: TGTGCCAGCAGCCAGAGGCAGGGGTGGAACACTGAAGCTTTCTTT; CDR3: CASSQRQGWNTEAFF
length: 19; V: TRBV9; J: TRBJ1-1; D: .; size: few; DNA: TGTGCCAGCAGCGCATCCCCACGGACTCCCCGGGGGATGAACACTGAAGCTTTCTTT; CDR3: CASSASPRTPRGMNTEAFF
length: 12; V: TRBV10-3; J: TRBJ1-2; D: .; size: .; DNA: TGTGCCATCGGGGGGGACGGCTATGGCTACACCTTC; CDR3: CAIGGDGYGYTF
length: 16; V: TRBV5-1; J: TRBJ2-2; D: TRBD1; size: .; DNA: TGCGCCAGCGCCTACGCCCAGGGGGTGGGCACCGGGGAGCTGTTTTTT; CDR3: CASAYAQGVGTGELFF
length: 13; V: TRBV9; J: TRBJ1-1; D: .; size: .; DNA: TGTGCCAGCAGCCGAGGACAGAACACTGAAGCTTTCTTT; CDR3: CASSRGQNTEAFF
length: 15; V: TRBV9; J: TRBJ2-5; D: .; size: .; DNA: TGTGCCAGCAGCGTAGAATCAGGGTTAGGAGAGACCCAGTACTTC; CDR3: CASSVESGLGETQYF
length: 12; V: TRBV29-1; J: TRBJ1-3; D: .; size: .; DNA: TGCAGCGTGGCCCGCTCTGGAAACACCATATATTTT; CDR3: CSVARSGNTIYF
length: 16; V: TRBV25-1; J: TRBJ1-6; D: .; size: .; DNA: TGTGCCAGCAGTGAAGGGGGGTCCTTCTATAATTCACCCCTCCACTTT; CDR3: CASSEGGSFYNSPLHF
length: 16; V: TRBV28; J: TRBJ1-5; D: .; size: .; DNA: TGTGCCAGCAGCCCCTGGGAGAGAAATAGCAATCAGCCCCAGCATTTT; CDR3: CASSPWERNSNQPQHF
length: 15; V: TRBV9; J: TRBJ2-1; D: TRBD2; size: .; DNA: TGTGCCAGCAGCGTGACTAGCGGGGACTACAATGAGCAGTTCTTC; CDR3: CASSVTSGDYNEQFF
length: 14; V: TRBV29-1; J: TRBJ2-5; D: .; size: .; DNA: TGCAGCGTTGTCAGGCAGCAATTACGGGAGACCCAGTACTTC; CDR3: CSVVRQQLRETQYF
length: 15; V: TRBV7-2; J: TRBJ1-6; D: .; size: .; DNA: TGTGCCAGCAGCTTCTCGGGGGGGCAGGGCTCACCCCTCCACTTT; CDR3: CASSFSGGQGSPLHF
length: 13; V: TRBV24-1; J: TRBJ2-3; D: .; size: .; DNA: TGTGCCACCAGCCAGGGTGCCACAGATACGCAGTATTTT; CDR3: CATSQGATDTQYF
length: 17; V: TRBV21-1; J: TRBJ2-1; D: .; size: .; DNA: TGTGCCAGCAGCAAAGAGGGAACTAGCGGGAACTACAATGAGCAGTTCTTC; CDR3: CASSKEGTSGNYNEQFF
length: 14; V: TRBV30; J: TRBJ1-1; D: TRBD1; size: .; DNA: TGTGCCTGGAGTGTGGGACAGGGGGTTTTTGAAGCTTTCTTT; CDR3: CAWSVGQGVFEAFF
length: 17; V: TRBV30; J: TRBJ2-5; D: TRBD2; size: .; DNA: TGTGCCTGGAGCGAAAACGCCGGGACTAGCGGACTGGAGACCCAGTACTTC; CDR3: CAWSENAGTSGLETQYF
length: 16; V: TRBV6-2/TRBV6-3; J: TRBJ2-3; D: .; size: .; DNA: TGTGCCAGCAGTTATCTGGGGGGGGCTTCCCCTCATACGCAGTATTTT; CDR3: CASSYLGGASPHTQYF
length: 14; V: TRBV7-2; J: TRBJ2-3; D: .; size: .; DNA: TGTGCCAGCAGCCAAAGGCTAGCGACAGATACGCAGTATTTT; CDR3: CASSQRLATDTQYF
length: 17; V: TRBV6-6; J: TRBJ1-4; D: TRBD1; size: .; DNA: TGTGCCAGCCGTCCCGGGACAGGGGGGGCAACTAATGAAAAACTGTTTTTT; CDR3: CASRPGTGGATNEKLFF
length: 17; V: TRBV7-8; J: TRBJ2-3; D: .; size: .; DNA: TGTGCCAGCAGCTTAGCGGGGCGGGGACCTAGCACAGATACGCAGTATTTT; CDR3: CASSLAGRGPSTDTQYF
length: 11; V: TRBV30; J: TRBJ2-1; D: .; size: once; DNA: TGTGCCTGGAGCCCCCCCGATGAGCAGTTCTTC; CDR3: CAWSPPDEQFF
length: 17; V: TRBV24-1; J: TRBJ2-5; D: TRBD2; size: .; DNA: TGTGCCACCAGTGGTCGGGGGACTAGCGGGATACAAGAGACCCAGTACTTC; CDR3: CATSGRGTSGIQETQYF
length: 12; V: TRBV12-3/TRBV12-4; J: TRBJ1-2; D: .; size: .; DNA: TGTGCCAGCAGTCGGGGAATCAGCGGCTACACCTTC; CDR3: CASSRGISGYTF
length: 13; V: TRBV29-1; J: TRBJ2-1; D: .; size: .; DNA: TGCAGCGTTGCCCAGGGGTCCTACAATGAGCAGTTCTTC; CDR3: CSVAQGSYNEQFF
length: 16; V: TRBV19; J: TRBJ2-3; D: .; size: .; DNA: TGTGCCAGTAGTGGGGGGGGCGGACCACCCCGGGATACGCAGTATTTT; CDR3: CASSGGGGPPRDTQYF
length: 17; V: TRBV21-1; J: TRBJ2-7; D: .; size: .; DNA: TGTGCCAGCAGCAAAGCGCTCAGGCAGACCGTAGGCCACGAGCAGTACTTC; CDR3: CASSKALRQTVGHEQYF
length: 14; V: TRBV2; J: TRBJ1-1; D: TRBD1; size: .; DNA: TGTGCCAGCAAAGAGACAGGGAGAGGCACTGAAGCTTTCTTT; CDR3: CASKETGRGTEAFF
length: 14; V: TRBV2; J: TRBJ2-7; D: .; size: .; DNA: TGTGCCAGCAGCTACCAGGGGAGCTCCTACGAGCAGTACTTC; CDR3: CASSYQGSSYEQYF
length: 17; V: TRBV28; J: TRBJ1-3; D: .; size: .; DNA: TGTGCCAGCAGCCCCGGGGGGGGGCTCGTTGGAGGAAACACCATATATTTT; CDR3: CASSPGGGLVGGNTIYF
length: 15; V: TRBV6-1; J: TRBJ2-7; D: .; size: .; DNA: TGTGCCAGCAGTGAACGCTGGACTTCGGACGACGAGCAGTACTTC; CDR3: CASSERWTSDDEQYF
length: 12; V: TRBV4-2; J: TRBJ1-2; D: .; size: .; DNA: TGTGCCAGCAGCCGAGAAGCGCTCGGCTACACCTTC; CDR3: CASSREALGYTF
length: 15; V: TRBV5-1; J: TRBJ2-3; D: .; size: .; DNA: TGCGCCAGCAGCTTGACCGGACAGTCCACAGATACGCAGTATTTT; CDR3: CASSLTGQSTDTQYF
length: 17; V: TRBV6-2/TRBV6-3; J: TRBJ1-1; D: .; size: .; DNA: TGTGCCAGCAGTTACGTCGGGCAGGGAAGGGGGAACACTGAAGCTTTCTTT; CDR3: CASSYVGQGRGNTEAFF
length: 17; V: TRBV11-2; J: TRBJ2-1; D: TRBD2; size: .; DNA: TGTGCCAGCAGCCTACCTAGCGGGGTGGGCTCCTACAATGAGCAGTTCTTC; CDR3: CASSLPSGVGSYNEQFF
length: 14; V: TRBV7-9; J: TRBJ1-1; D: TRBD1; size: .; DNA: TGTGCCAGCCTGCTGGGGACAGCGAACACTGAAGCTTTCTTT; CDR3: CASLLGTANTEAFF